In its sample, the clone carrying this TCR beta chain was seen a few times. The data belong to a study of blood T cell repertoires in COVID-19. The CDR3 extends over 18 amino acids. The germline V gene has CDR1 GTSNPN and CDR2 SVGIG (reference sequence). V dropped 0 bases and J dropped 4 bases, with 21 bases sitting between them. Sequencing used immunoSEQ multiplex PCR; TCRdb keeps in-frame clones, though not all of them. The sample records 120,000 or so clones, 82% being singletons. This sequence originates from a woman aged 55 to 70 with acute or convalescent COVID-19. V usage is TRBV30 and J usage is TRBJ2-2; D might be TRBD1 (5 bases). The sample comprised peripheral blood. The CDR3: CAWSVGASWGSGTGELFF. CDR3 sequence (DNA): TGTGCCTGGAGTGTAGGGGCATCGTGGGGCTCGGGCACCGGGGAGCTGTTTTTT.